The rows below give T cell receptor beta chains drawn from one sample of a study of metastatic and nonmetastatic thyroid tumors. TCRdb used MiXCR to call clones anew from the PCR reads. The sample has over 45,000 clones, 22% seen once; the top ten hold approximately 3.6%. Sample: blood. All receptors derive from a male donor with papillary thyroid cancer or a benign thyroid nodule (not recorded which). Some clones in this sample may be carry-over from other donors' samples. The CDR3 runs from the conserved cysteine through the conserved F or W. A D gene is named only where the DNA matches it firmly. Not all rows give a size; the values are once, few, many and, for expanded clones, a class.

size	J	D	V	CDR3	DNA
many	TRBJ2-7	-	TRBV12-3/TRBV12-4	CASGLAHSYEQYF	TGTGCCTCCGGGCTAGCGCACTCCTACGAGCAGTACTTC
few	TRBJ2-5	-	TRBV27	CASSLFGGAETQYF	TGTGCCAGCAGTTTGTTCGGGGGCGCAGAGACCCAGTACTTC
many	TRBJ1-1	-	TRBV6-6	CASSYYGPSEAFF	TGTGCCAGCAGTTACTACGGCCCATCAGAAGCTTTCTTT
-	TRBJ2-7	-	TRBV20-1	CSARRDSSYEQYF	TGCAGTGCTAGGCGGGACTCCTCCTACGAGCAGTACTTC
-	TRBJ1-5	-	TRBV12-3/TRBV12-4	CASGGMINQPQHF	TGTGCCAGCGGCGGCATGATCAATCAGCCCCAGCATTTT
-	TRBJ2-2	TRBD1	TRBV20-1	CSARIRTGRRTGDLFF	TGCAGTGCTAGAATCCGGACAGGGAGAAGAACCGGGGATCTGTTTTTT
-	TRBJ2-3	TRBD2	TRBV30	CALRLAGGRETQYF	TGTGCCTTGCGACTAGCGGGAGGGCGGGAGACCCAGTATTTT
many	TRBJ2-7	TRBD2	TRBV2	CASSFGLAGATYEQYF	TGTGCCAGCAGTTTCGGACTAGCGGGAGCAACCTACGAGCAGTACTTC
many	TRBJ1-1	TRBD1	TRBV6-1	CASSPWTGSFLTEAFF	TGTGCCAGCAGTCCCTGGACAGGGTCCTTCCTCACTGAAGCTTTCTTT
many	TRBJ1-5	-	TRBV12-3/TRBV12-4	CASSGMSNQPQHF	TGTGCCAGCAGCGGCATGAGCAATCAGCCCCAGCATTTT
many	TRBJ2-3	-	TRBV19	CASSHRVAVADTQYF	TGTGCCAGTAGTCATCGGGTGGCAGTGGCAGATACGCAGTATTTT
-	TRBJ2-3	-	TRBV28	CASSLLGSRTDTQYF	TGTGCCAGCAGTTTATTAGGATCTCGCACAGATACGCAGTATTTT
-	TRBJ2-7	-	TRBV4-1	CASSQECGQSSYEQYF	TGCGCCAGCAGCCAAGAATGTGGACAGTCGTCCTACGAGCAGTACTTC
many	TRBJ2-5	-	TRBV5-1	CASSPGDIQETQYF	TGCGCCAGCAGCCCAGGCGATATCCAAGAGACCCAGTACTTC
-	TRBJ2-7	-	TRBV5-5	CAISKAFERYF	TGTGCCATCTCCAAGGCCTTCGAGCGGTACTTC
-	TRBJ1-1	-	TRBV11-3	CASTPRGGLDTEAFF	TGTGCCAGCACCCCCCGCGGGGGACTGGACACTGAAGCTTTCTTT
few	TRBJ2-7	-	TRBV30	CAWRGQSYEQYF	TGTGCCTGGAGAGGACAGTCATACGAGCAGTACTTC
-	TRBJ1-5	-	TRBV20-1	CSARSSGSNQPQHF	TGCAGTGCTAGATCATCGGGGAGCAATCAGCCCCAGCATTTT
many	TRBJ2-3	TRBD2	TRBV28	CASGSLAGGTDTQYF	TGTGCCAGCGGATCGCTAGCGGGAGGCACAGATACGCAGTATTTT
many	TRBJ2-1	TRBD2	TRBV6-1	CASSENSGGAYNEQFF	TGTGCCAGCAGTGAAAATAGCGGGGGGGCCTACAATGAGCAGTTCTTC
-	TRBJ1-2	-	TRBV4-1	CASSQGQRTVSYCYTF	TGCGCCAGCAGCCAAGGTCAACGGACAGTCTCATATTGCTACACCTTC
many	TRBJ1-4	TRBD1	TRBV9	CASSVTGGNEKLFF	TGTGCCAGCAGCGTAACAGGGGGCAATGAAAAACTGTTTTTT
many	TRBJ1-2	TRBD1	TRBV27	CASRPTGGDYGYTF	TGTGCCAGCCGCCCGACAGGGGGGGACTATGGCTACACCTTC
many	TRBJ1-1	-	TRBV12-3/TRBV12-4	CASSLMTGEAFF	TGTGCCAGCAGTTTAATGACGGGCGAAGCTTTCTTT
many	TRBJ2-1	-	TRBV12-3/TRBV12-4	CASSPGTDDIAYNEQFF	TGTGCCAGCAGCCCCGGGACGGACGATATCGCCTACAATGAGCAGTTCTTC
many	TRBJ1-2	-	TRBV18	CASSPTNRPNYGYTF	TGTGCCAGCTCACCGACGAACAGGCCGAACTATGGCTACACCTTC
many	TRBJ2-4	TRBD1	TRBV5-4	CASSFRDRVNIQYF	TGTGCCAGCAGCTTCCGGGACAGGGTAAACATTCAGTACTTC
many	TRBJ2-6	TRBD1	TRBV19	CASSMGQGPSGANVLTF	TGTGCCAGTAGTATGGGACAGGGGCCCTCTGGGGCCAACGTCCTGACTTTC
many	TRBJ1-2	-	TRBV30	CAWSPGAAQGYTF	TGTGCCTGGAGCCCAGGGGCCGCACAAGGCTACACCTTC
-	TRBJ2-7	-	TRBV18	CASSPAGRMYEQYF	TGTGCCAGCTCACCTGCGGGGAGAATGTACGAGCAGTACTTC
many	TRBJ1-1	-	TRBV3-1	CASSQDGMENTEAFF	TGTGCCAGCAGCCAAGATGGGATGGAGAACACTGAAGCTTTCTTT
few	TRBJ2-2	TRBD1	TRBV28	CASSPTGTGNTGELFF	TGTGCCAGCAGTCCCACCGGGACAGGGAACACCGGGGAGCTGTTTTTT
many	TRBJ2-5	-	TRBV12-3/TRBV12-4	CASSLTETQYF	TGTGCCAGCAGTTTAACAGAGACCCAGTACTTC
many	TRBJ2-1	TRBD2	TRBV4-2	CASSPIPLAGGRRDNEQFF	TGTGCCAGCAGCCCCATACCACTAGCGGGAGGCCGTCGGGACAATGAGCAGTTCTTC
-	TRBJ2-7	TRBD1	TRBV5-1	CASSRSVVSNGQGILYEQYF	TGCGCCAGTTCCCGGAGCGTAGTTTCTAACGGACAGGGAATTCTCTACGAGCAGTACTTC
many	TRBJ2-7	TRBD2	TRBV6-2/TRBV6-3	CASSTGTSSYEQYF	TGTGCCAGCAGTACCGGGACTAGCTCCTACGAGCAGTACTTC
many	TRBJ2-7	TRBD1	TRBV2	CASGGTGTNEQYF	TGTGCCAGCGGGGGGACAGGGACAAACGAGCAGTACTTC
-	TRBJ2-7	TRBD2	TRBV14	CASSPRGASGLSYEQYF	TGTGCCAGCAGCCCCAGAGGGGCTAGCGGGCTTTCTTACGAGCAGTACTTC
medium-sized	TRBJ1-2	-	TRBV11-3	CASSLEGRRGDYGYTF	TGTGCCAGCAGCTTAGAGGGCCGGAGGGGGGACTATGGCTACACCTTC
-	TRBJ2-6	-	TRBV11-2	CASSSTRLRANVLTF	TGTGCCAGCAGCTCGACCCGCTTGAGGGCCAACGTCCTGACTTTC
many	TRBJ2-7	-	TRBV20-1	CSAREGGGTYEQYF	TGCAGTGCTAGAGAGGGGGGGGGCACCTACGAGCAGTACTTC
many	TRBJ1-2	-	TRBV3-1	CASSQDSRQNYGYTF	TGTGCCAGCAGCCAAGATTCAAGACAGAACTATGGCTACACCTTC
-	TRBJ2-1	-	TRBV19	CASSSGGSLYNEQFF	TGTGCCAGTAGTTCCGGGGGTTCCCTCTACAATGAGCAGTTCTTC